What follows is one T cell receptor (beta chain) and its context. Going by frequency, this clonotype is medium-sized (0.01 to 0.1%); no count is logged. Its antigen is currently not known. CDR1 and CDR2 are drawn from the germline V gene: KGHSH, LQKENI. Including the terminal cysteine and phenylalanine, the CDR3 comprises 14 residues. The protein alone is recorded here. Per sample, approximately 270 ng of peripheral blood genomic DNA, 30,000 to 40,000 genome equivalents, was used for TRB amplification. The record originates from a study of T cell clusters in autoimmune cytopenias (dated by TCRdb to between 2017 and 2020). Looking at the study overall: Among healthy donor controls, the mean age was approximately 52 years, the median age was approximately 64 years, and about half of the roughly 43 were female. The median TRB sequencing depth was around 55,000 reads per sample, and the median number of distinct TRB clonotypes was around 2,300 per sample. In autoimmune cytopenia patients, peripheral blood TRB and IGH repertoires were sequenced during active disease and over treatment follow-up, together with healthy, CLL and autoimmune hepatitis controls. The study was designed to test whether a disease-specific immune repertoire signature usable as a blood-based biomarker is carried by autoimmune cytopenia patients. For primary cytopenia, the controls were about 25 age-matched healthy donors, and for secondary cytopenia, the controls were 14 age-matched CLL patients. Autoimmune hepatitis repertoires were compared with those of about two dozen age- and sex-matched healthy donors. Broader findings and caveats from the paper: The cluster-lack signature was not seen for secondary cytopenia versus CLL, apparently masked by the dominant lymphoma-associated repertoire. GLIPH suggested that primary autoimmune cytopenia patients lacked physiological T cell clusters: 45 to 60 clusters were exclusive to healthy donors versus approximately 18 exclusive to patients. Almost three-fold more exclusive TRB clusters were observed in healthy donors than in active autoimmune hepatitis patients, consistent with an autoimmunity-wide signature. The T cell clusters were defined only in silico, and the functional role of the clusters still needed to be validated experimentally. TRB repertoire shifts, with less even repertoires in secondary cytopenia and CLL, mostly reflected lymphoma bias rather than autoimmunity.

TRB rearrangements were amplified by multiplex PCR using a touch-down protocol with TRB-A and TRB-B primer pools mixed in one tube. Two consecutive PCR reactions with Phusion HS II polymerase added Illumina adapters and sample indices to the amplicons. The amplicons were purified from gel with the NucleoSpin Gel and PCR Clean-up kit, after which the amplicons were quantified by Qubit and checked for quality on an Agilent 2100 Bioanalyzer. Libraries were sequenced on an Illumina MiSeq using 600-cycle, single-indexed, paired-end runs. As for the authors' bioinformatics: TRB reads were aligned and assembled with MiXCR version 2.1.12 using the default MiXCR reference library. Each unique CDR3 nucleotide sequence defined a clone, and only productive sequences with at least two reads were analysed. Alpha-parameterized diversity profiles (alpha 0 to 5), including the Shannon (alpha 1) and Simpson (alpha 2) indices, were computed with an R script to assess repertoire diversity. Combinatorial TRB VJ usage was computed with the tcR package and compared between cohorts by principal component analysis with ade4. GLIPH was used to cluster TCRbeta CDR3s in pairs of cohorts matched for age and read depth, and a Wilcoxon test was used to compare cluster frequencies. TCRdb reprocessed the sequencing reads and holds a single record per CDR3 protein sequence, with no DNA. The V and J calls here are based on TCRdb, not the publication. The table for this sample lists some 5,000 distinct CDR3 sequences. The ten largest clonotypes hold roughly 7% of the sample.

The same data also went into a second study, on T cell repertoires in aging, cancer and after chemotherapy. That second publication adds: Donors were distributed across six age groups ranging from 30 or younger to 70 or older, with at least three individuals included per group. Healthy donor control TCR repertoires were recorded over several months to years and showed clear clonal overlap across re-sampling. In total, the full dataset held about 9 million TCR reads. Compared with age-matched healthy donors, untreated patients with either hematological or solid cancers had significantly lower TCR diversity in the blood along with higher clonality. In healthy donors, the decline in TCR diversity with age was mainly due to loss of richness, whereas in cancer patients loss of evenness also played a role. Median generation probability increased over the chemotherapy interval in both cancer cohorts, suggesting repertoire reconstitution through rebound thymic output. According to the authors, the repertoire data do not allow conclusions to be drawn about immunological memory after chemotherapy. Peripheral blood TCR beta repertoires from healthy donors and cancer patients were profiled to examine immunoaging and T cell reconstitution after chemotherapy. A cohort of some 210 cancer patients (roughly 90 with hematological and some 120 with solid cancers) was assembled, and approximately 99 healthy donors were included as a reference group. TRB sequences were processed with MiXCR versions 2.12 and 3.0.5. Shannon diversity, evenness, clonality (one minus evenness), and alpha-parameterized diversity profiles from alpha 0 to 5 were included as repertoire metrics. The IGoR algorithm was used to calculate generation probabilities for clones in the paired samples taken before and after chemotherapy.

Recombination connected TRBV18 to TRBJ2-7; the D call of TRBD1 rests on TCRdb alone, since no DNA is present to check it. The TCR sequence derives from a human donor in good health. The sample was peripheral blood. The encoded CDR3 is CASSPGTGGYEQYF.